Shown below are 25 T cell receptor beta chains from a single sample sequenced in a study of cytomegalovirus exposure and HLA in healthy donors. TCRdb keeps only in-frame clones here, not all; method: immunoSEQ multiplex PCR. The sample lists about 100,000 clones, almost 96% seen once, with roughly 0.7% in the top ten. Sequencing used PBMCs. These receptors originate from a woman younger than 35 in good health and CMV-seronegative.

The J gene is TRBJ1-1, the V gene TRBV6-5; D perhaps matches TRBD1 (5 bases). CDR1 and CDR2 from the germline V gene are MNHEY and SVGAGI. The CDR3 is 12 amino acids. V shed 2 bases and J shed 11 bases, with 12 bases lying between them. The CDR3 nucleotides are TGTGCCAGCAGTTACCTGTGGGGGGGTGCTTTCTTT. Its protein is CASSYLWGGAFF.

The rearrangement uses TRBV5-5 and TRBJ1-2; D is perhaps TRBD1 (5 bases). The CDR3 consists of 11 residues. Looked up from germline, CDR1 is SGHKS and CDR2 is YYEKEE (reference sequence). V lost 0 bases and J 14 bases, leaving 11 bases between the germline ends. The chain's CDR3 is CASSLGQGQTF. In DNA, the CDR3 is TGTGCCAGCAGCTTGGGGCAGGGTCAGACCTTC.

The chain carries TRBV4-1 and TRBJ1-6, with a possible D match to TRBD1 (6 bases). Trimming cost V 3 bases and J 8 bases, with 23 bases left between them. The CDR3 totals 18 residues. In germline, CDR1 is MGHRA, CDR2 YSYEKL. The CDR3 loop is CASSQETTAGVGHSPLHF. The CDR3 DNA reads TGCGCCAGCAGCCAGGAAACAACTGCAGGGGTAGGTCATTCACCCCTCCACTTT.

The CDR3 sequence is CASRGTGGSYEQYF. The DNA for the CDR3 is TGTGCCAGCAGAGGAACGGGGGGCTCCTACGAGCAGTACTTC. The chain couples TRBV28 to TRBJ2-7; TRBD2 matches 7 bases. The CDR3 has 14 residues. Looked up from germline, CDR1 is MDHEN and CDR2 is SYDVKM. V dropped 6 bases and J dropped 0; count of bases not matched to a gene: 5.

V and J are TRBV9 and TRBJ2-7, with D perhaps matching TRBD1 (6 bases). Germline V gene data show CDR1 as SGDLS and CDR2 as YYNGEE. V gave up 4 bases and J gave up 6 bases, with 14 bases separating them. The CDR3 extends over 13 amino acids. The DNA of the CDR3 is TGTGCCAGCAGCCCAGGGGAATGGGGCGAGCAGTACTTC. Translated: CASSPGEWGEQYF.

The chain joins TRBV7-2 to TRBJ2-1; TRBD2 matches 12 bases. The CDR3 is made up of 17 amino acids. V lost 5 bases, J lost 0 bases, and 5 bases stayed unmatched. The germline V gene has CDR1 SGHTA and CDR2 FQGNSA. The DNA of the CDR3 is TGTGCCAGCAGCCTGCAGACTAGCGGGGGCTCCTACAATGAGCAGTTCTTC. This gives the protein CASSLQTSGGSYNEQFF.

The chain uses TRBV5-1 and TRBJ1-1; no clear D gene. The V end lost 2 bases, the J end lost 1 base, and 9 bases lay between the germline ends. CDR1 SGHRS and CDR2 YFSETQ come from the germline V gene. This CDR3 region has 14 residues. CDR3 in DNA: TGCGCCAGCAGCTTAGGAGGGTCGAACACTGAAGCTTTCTTT. Translation gives CASSLGGSNTEAFF.

This chain joins TRBV4-2 and TRBJ1-1; 9 bases match TRBD1. This CDR3 comprises 19 residues. The germline gives CDR1 LGHNA, CDR2 YNFKEQ. The trim removed 0 bases at V and 0 bases at J, leaving 11 bases unmatched. This CDR3 is CASSQEDTGQGQMNTEAFF. The CDR3 DNA follows: TGTGCCAGCAGCCAAGAGGATACCGGACAGGGGCAAATGAACACTGAAGCTTTCTTT.

This clone came up once. The genes are TRBV14 and TRBJ1-2; 7 nucleotides line up with TRBD1. This CDR3 has 15 amino acids. The germline gives CDR1 SGHDN, CDR2 FVKESK. With 2 bases clipped from V and 2 bases from J, the junction kept 5 bases outside the gene matches. CDR3 DNA sequence: TGTGCCAGCAGCCAACGGGCCAGGGGGAACTATGGCTACACCTTC. Translation gives CASSQRARGNYGYTF.

In its sample, this clone was seen once. This sequence joins TRBV9 and TRBJ2-3, with D possibly TRBD2 on 7 matching bases. This CDR3 region has 15 residues. Trimming left V 6 bases short and J 0 bases short, with 14 bases between. Germline V gene sequence: CDR1 SGDLS, CDR2 YYNGEE. CDR3 amino acids: CASTRGADSTDTQYF. In DNA form, the CDR3 reads TGTGCCAGCACACGGGGGGCCGATAGCACAGATACGCAGTATTTT.

As concerns this clone: In the same sample, other DNA sequences code for this CDR3. The chain carries TRBV6-5 and TRBJ1-1, with D possibly matching TRBD1 (5 bases). CDR1 and CDR2 (germline): MNHEY, SVGAGI. Deletions cut 6 bases from V and 1 base from J, with 9 bases between. The CDR3 is made up of 13 amino acids. In DNA, the CDR3 is TGTGCCAGCAGCTTACAGGAGAACACTGAAGCTTTCTTT. Translating it yields CASSLQENTEAFF.

The chain combines TRBV28 with TRBJ2-7, with 8 bases that match TRBD1. With 7 bases clipped from V and 0 bases from J, the junction kept 8 bases outside the gene matches. Germline CDR1 reads MDHEN; CDR2 reads SYDVKM. CDR3 length: 15 residues. In DNA, the CDR3 is TGTGCCAGCAAGTATCGGGACAGGAGCTCCTACGAGCAGTACTTC. This sequence encodes CASKYRDRSSYEQYF.

The rearrangement uses TRBV7-6 and TRBJ2-7; 14 bases line up with TRBD2. This CDR3 contains 16 residues. Germline V gives CDR1 SGHVS, CDR2 FNYEAQ. Unmatched junction bases numbered 5, after V lost 5 bases and J lost 2 bases. The CDR3 DNA follows: TGTGCCAGCAGCCATAGACTAGCGGGGGGGCCCTACGAGCAGTACTTC. As protein: CASSHRLAGGPYEQYF.

The genes are TRBV4-3 and TRBJ2-5; 7 bases match TRBD2. The CDR3 consists of 13 residues. With 10 bases clipped from V and 5 bases from J, the junction kept 10 bases outside the gene matches. Germline assignment: CDR1 LGHNA and CDR2 YSLEER. The CDR3 nucleotides are TGCGCCACGGGTCCCGCGCGGGGGGAGACCCAGTACTTC. Protein product: CATGPARGETQYF.

CDR3 DNA sequence: TGTGCCAGCAGCATGGCTAGCGGGGGTTCGGATACGCAGTATTTT. Protein: CASSMASGGSDTQYF. V and J are TRBV2 and TRBJ2-3; TRBD2 matches 10 bases. Germline V gene data show CDR1 as SNHLY and CDR2 as FYNNEI. V lost 6 bases to trimming and J lost 6 bases; unmatched junction nucleotides: 9. This CDR3 comprises 15 residues.

This rearrangement joins TRBV7-8 to TRBJ2-7; 8 nucleotides agree with TRBD2. Germline V gene sequence: CDR1 SGHVS, CDR2 FQNEAQ. V was clipped by 3 bases and J by 5 bases; unmatched bases: 15. The CDR3 is 17 amino acids. CDR3 sequence reads: CASSLGVAGPEGDEQYF. In DNA, the CDR3 is TGTGCCAGCAGCTTGGGGGTAGCGGGGCCCGAGGGTGACGAGCAGTACTTC.

J is TRBJ2-3 and V is TRBV6-6; unclear D gene. The germline gives CDR1 MNHNY, CDR2 SVGAGI (reference sequence). This CDR3 spans 13 amino acids. The ends were cut back, 6 bases at V and 8 bases at J, with 15 bases in the middle. The CDR3 reads CASSAGSSRTQYF. The CDR3 DNA reads as TGTGCCAGCAGCGCCGGGTCCTCCCGTACGCAGTATTTT.

The chain links TRBV5-5 to TRBJ1-6; D gene unclear. Looked up from germline, CDR1 is SGHKS and CDR2 is YYEKEE (reference sequence). CDR3 length: 16 amino acids. Between the trimmed V and J ends, which lost 4 bases and 5 bases, there was a span of 16 bases. CDR3 DNA: TGTGCCAGCAGCCCGCGGGAGGCACAGAATAATTCACCCCTCCACTTT. This translates into CASSPREAQNNSPLHF.

This clone was seen just once. The V gene is TRBV2, the J gene TRBJ2-7; 10 bases fit TRBD2. CDR3 length equals 15 residues. Germline V gene data show CDR1 as SNHLY and CDR2 as FYNNEI. Unmatched junction bases numbered 4, after V lost 5 bases and J lost 0 bases. The CDR3 DNA reads as TGTGCCAGCAGTCATACTAGCGGGGACTCCTACGAGCAGTACTTC. This sequence encodes CASSHTSGDSYEQYF.

V is TRBV25-1 and J is TRBJ1-1, with D perhaps matching TRBD1 (6 bases). Germline V CDR1 and CDR2: MGHDK, SYGVNS. V was cut by 6 bases and J by 7 bases, with 15 bases left in between. The CDR3 has 13 residues. CDR3 sequence (DNA): TGTGCCAGCAGCCTGGCACCGGACAGTGAAGCTTTCTTT. It is translated as CASSLAPDSEAFF.

The CDR3 nucleotides are TGCGCCAGCAGCTTCCCGGAAGAGACCCAGTACTTC. Translating it yields CASSFPEETQYF. The chain is built from TRBV5-1 and TRBJ2-5; D gene unclear. The germline V gene encodes CDR1 SGHRS and CDR2 YFSETQ. V lost 2 bases and J 3 bases, leaving 5 bases between the germline ends. CDR3 length: 12 amino acids.

This rearrangement joins TRBV4-1 to TRBJ2-7; 7 nucleotides agree with TRBD1. This CDR3 region has 14 residues. The J segment lost 4 bases and the V segment lost 0 bases, leaving 3 bases of the junction unmatched. The germline gives CDR1 MGHRA, CDR2 YSYEKL. In DNA form, the CDR3 reads TGCGCCAGCAGCCAAGATCTACAGGGGTACGAGCAGTACTTC. Residues: CASSQDLQGYEQYF.

This clone turned up a few times. This rearrangement joins TRBV30 to TRBJ2-2; D may be TRBD2 (6 bases). The ends were cut back, 3 bases at V and 7 bases at J, with 21 bases in the middle. CDR3 length equals 16 residues. Germline values: CDR1 GTSNPN, CDR2 SVGIG (reference sequence). CDR3 in DNA: TGTGCCTGGAGCCCAGTGAGGTTTAGCGGTAGCGGGGAGCTGTTTTTT. Its protein is CAWSPVRFSGSGELFF.

The J gene is TRBJ1-4, the V gene TRBV4-3; D might be TRBD1 (6 bases). The CDR3 sequence is 17 residues long. Germline V gives CDR1 LGHNA, CDR2 YSLEER. Trimming left V 0 bases short and J 4 bases short, with 15 bases between. The CDR3 region is CASSQDRGGQVNEKLFF. The DNA for the CDR3 is TGCGCCAGCAGCCAAGATAGGGGGGGGCAGGTTAATGAAAAACTGTTTTTT.

The CDR3 nucleotides are TGTGCCAGCAGTCTAACAGCTGCTGGCTACACCTTC. Translation gives CASSLTAAGYTF. V gene TRBV6-6 combines with J gene TRBJ1-2; D uncertain. The CDR3 has 12 residues. Germline values: CDR1 MNHNY, CDR2 SVGAGI (reference sequence). V lost 5 bases and J lost 7, with 11 bases in between.